The 7 T cell receptor beta chains listed next were all sequenced from one sample in a study of response to subunit inactivated influenza vaccine. TCRdb reprocessed the RT-PCR reads via MiXCR and lists one record per CDR3 protein. The repertoire holds 700,000 to 900,000 distinct CDR3 sequences, with less than 25% as singletons. The specimen comprised PBMCs from blood, sampled about 5 days after vaccination. The source of these receptors is a man aged 50 to 60 who received an inactivated influenza vaccine.

The chain combines TRBV11-1 with TRBJ2-3, with TRBD1 matching over 9 bases. The V gene's germline CDR1 is SGHAT and CDR2 FQDESV (reference sequence). This CDR3 has 18 residues. The ends lost 2 bases at V and 11 bases at J; junction bases unmatched: 20. Written as DNA, the CDR3 is TGTGCCAGCAGCTTATCCCACCGGGACAGGGACCCAGCTTTTGGGCAGTATTTT. Translation gives CASSLSHRDRDPAFGQYF.

This clonotype has only a few counts. The chain links TRBV29-1 to TRBJ1-2; the D is unclear. V lost 4 bases, J lost 7 bases, and 7 bases lay in between. Germline values: CDR1 SQVTM, CDR2 ANQGSEA. This CDR3 is 10 amino acids long. The CDR3 nucleotides are TGCAGCGTTGTAGAGGGTGGCTACACCTTC. This sequence encodes CSVVEGGYTF.

The chain has TRBV5-1 and TRBJ2-5; TRBD2 might be the D (6 bases). CDR3 size: 15 residues. Trimming shortened V by 1 base and J by 2 bases, and 12 bases separated the two germline ends. CDR1 and CDR2 (germline): SGHRS, YFSETQ. DNA for the CDR3: TGCGCCAGCAGCTTGAATCGCGGGGTACAAGAGACCCAGTACTTC. Translating it yields CASSLNRGVQETQYF.

This clonotype was detected only a few times. The chain employs TRBV6-1 and TRBJ2-1, with 7 positions matching TRBD1. Looked up from germline, CDR1 is MNHNS and CDR2 is SASEGT. The junction had 17 bases not matched to a gene; V was cut back by 6 bases and J by 9 bases. This CDR3 contains 16 residues. The CDR3 here is CASSSTGTARGSEQFF. CDR3 DNA sequence: TGTGCCAGCAGCTCCACCGGGACAGCTAGAGGTAGTGAGCAGTTCTTC.

The chain joins TRBV20-1 to TRBJ1-2, with a possible D match to TRBD1 (5 bases). CDR1 DFQATT and CDR2 SNEGSKA come from the germline V gene (reference sequence). This CDR3 region has 12 residues. The V and J ends lost 6 bases and 4 bases respectively, with 12 bases between them. CDR3 in amino acids: CSAETGSYGYTF. The CDR3, as DNA: TGCAGTGCGGAAACAGGCAGCTATGGCTACACCTTC.

The rearrangement joins TRBV5-5 to TRBJ2-2; tentative D call: TRBD2 (5 bases). The V and J ends lost 3 bases and 6 bases respectively, with 12 bases between them. Germline CDR1 is SGHKS and CDR2 is YYEKEE (reference sequence). This CDR3 contains 14 residues. CDR3: CASSWELHSGELFF. DNA for the CDR3: TGTGCCAGCAGCTGGGAGCTGCACTCCGGGGAGCTGTTTTTT.

This clonotype was picked up many times. V gene TRBV20-1 combines with J gene TRBJ2-1, with 7 nucleotides matching TRBD1. Trimming removed 4 bases from V and 8 bases from J; junction bases left unmatched: 17. Looked up from germline, CDR1 is DFQATT and CDR2 is SNEGSKA (reference sequence). CDR3 length: 16 amino acids. The CDR3 region is CSANPRAKGALHEQFF. DNA of the CDR3: TGCAGTGCTAACCCTAGGGCCAAGGGGGCGTTACATGAGCAGTTCTTC.